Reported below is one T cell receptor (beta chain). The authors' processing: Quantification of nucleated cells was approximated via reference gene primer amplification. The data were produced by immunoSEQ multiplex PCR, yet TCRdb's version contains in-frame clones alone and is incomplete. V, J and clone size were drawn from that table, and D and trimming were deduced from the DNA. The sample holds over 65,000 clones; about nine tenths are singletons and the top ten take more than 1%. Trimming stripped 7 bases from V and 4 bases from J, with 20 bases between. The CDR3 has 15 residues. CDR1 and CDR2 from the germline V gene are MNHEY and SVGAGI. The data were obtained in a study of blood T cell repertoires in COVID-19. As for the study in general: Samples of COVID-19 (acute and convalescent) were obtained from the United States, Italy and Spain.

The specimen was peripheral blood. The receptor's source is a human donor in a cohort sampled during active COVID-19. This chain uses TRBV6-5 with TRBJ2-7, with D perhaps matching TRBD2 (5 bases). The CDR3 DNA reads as TGTGCCAGCACTTCTCTAGACCGGGGTGCATACGAGCAGTACTTC. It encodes CASTSLDRGAYEQYF.